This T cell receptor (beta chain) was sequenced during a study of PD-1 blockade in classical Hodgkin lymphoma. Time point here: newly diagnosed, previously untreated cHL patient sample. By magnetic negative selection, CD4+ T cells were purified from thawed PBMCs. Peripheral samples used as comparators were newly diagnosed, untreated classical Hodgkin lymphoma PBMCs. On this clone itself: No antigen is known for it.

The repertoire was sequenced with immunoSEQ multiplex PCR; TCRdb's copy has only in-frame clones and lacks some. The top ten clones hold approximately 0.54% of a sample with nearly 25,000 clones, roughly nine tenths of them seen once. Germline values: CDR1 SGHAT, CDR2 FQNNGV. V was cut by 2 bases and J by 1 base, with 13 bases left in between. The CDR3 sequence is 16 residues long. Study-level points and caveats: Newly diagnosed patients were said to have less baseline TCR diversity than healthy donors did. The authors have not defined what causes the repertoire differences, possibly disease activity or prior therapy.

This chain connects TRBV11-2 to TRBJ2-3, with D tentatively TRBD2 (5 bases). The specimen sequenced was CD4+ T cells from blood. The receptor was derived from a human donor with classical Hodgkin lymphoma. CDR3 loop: CASSLSYGLRTDTQYF. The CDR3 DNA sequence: TGTGCCAGCAGCTTATCCTACGGACTCCGCACAGATACGCAGTATTTT.